These 20 T cell receptor beta chains share one sample of origin, sequenced in a study of T cells in Graves' hyperthyroidism and ophthalmopathy (dated by TCRdb to about 2019). To prepare the library, multiplex PCR was applied. The sequencing machine was an Illumina HiSeq 2000. TCR beta CDR3 regions were amplified from RNA transcripts. For the first round of RT-PCR on the TCR CDR3, the HTBI primer set was used together with the Qiagen OneStep RT-PCR kit. The raw public data were reprocessed by TCRdb itself: fastp quality trimming at Q25, MiXCR clonotype calling, in-frame beta chains only. All rows with the same CDR3 protein become a single entry with the most common DNA and genes. For this sample there are about 210,000 distinct CDR3 sequences; roughly 17% appear just once. Of the sample, approximately 50% falls within the top ten clones. Sequenced: blood. The receptors stem from a man over 45 with Graves' hyperthyroidism.

This clonotype was counted at least ten times. The rearrangement uses TRBV5-6 and TRBJ2-7, with 10 nucleotides matching TRBD1. After removal of 2 bases from V and 3 bases from J, the junction contained 5 bases not matched to a gene. CDR3 size: 15 residues. The germline V gene has CDR1 SGHDT and CDR2 YYEEEE. Here the CDR3 reads CASSFRDRGNYEQYF. CDR3 nucleotide sequence: TGTGCCAGCAGCTTCCGGGACAGGGGTAACTACGAGCAGTACTTC. Full variable domain (outside the CDR3, taken from reference TRBV5-6 and TRBJ2-7): DAGVTQSPTHLIKTRGQQVTLRCSPKSGHDTVSWYQQALGQGPQFIFQYYEEEERQRGNFPDRFSGHQFPNYSSELNVNALLLGDSALYLCASSFRDRGNYEQYFGPGTRLTVT.

At least ten counts were recorded for this clonotype. V is TRBV7-2 and J is TRBJ2-2, with a possible D match to TRBD2 (6 bases). CDR3 length: 13 amino acids. The germline V gene has CDR1 SGHTA and CDR2 FQGNSA. Trimming pared 7 bases from V and 3 bases from J, leaving 9 bases between. The CDR3 bases are TGTGCCAGCAACGGGGGTCACACCGGGGAGCTGTTTTTT. Amino acid sequence: CASNGGHTGELFF.

This clonotype was detected many times. The rearrangement uses TRBV2 and TRBJ2-7; D is possibly TRBD1 or TRBD2 (5 bases each). The V end was cut by 10 bases, the J end by 0 bases, with 19 bases between. Germline V gene data show CDR1 as SNHLY and CDR2 as FYNNEI. This CDR3 comprises 15 residues. This chain's CDR3 is CAIRPGTEYSYEQYF. The CDR3 DNA is TGTGCCATCAGACCGGGGACGGAATACTCCTACGAGCAGTACTTC.

The chain couples TRBV6-2 or TRBV6-3 to TRBJ1-2; possibly TRBD1 for D (6 bases). Trimming left V 6 bases short and J 4 bases short, with 12 bases between. The CDR3 runs 13 residues. Germline V gives CDR1 MNHEY, CDR2 SVGEGT. CDR3 nucleotide sequence: TGTGCCAGCAGACCCCAGGGGTTCTATGGCTACACCTTC. Residues: CASRPQGFYGYTF.

In its sample, this clonotype was seen many times. The rearrangement uses TRBV3-1 and TRBJ1-1; D might be TRBD1 (6 bases). The CDR3 length is 13 residues. Germline V gene sequence: CDR1 LGHDT, CDR2 YNNKEL (reference sequence). The V and J ends lost 2 bases and 3 bases respectively, with 7 bases between them. The CDR3 region is CASSQTGYTEAFF. The CDR3 DNA reads TGTGCCAGCAGCCAAACAGGGTACACTGAAGCTTTCTTT.

This chain uses TRBV9 with TRBJ2-3; D gene unclear. The germline CDR1 and CDR2 sequences are SGDLS and YYNGEE. The V end lost 0 bases, the J end lost 0 bases, and 8 bases lay between the germline ends. CDR3 length: 15 amino acids. Here the CDR3 reads CASSVAGLSTDTQYF. In DNA form, the CDR3 reads TGTGCCAGCAGCGTAGCCGGGTTGAGCACAGATACGCAGTATTTT.

Many counts were recorded for this clonotype. V and J are TRBV28 and TRBJ2-1; 11 bases are shared with TRBD2. Trimming cost V 3 bases and J 1 base; bases outside gene matches: 11. Germline V gene lookup returns CDR1 MDHEN and CDR2 SYDVKM. This CDR3 has 19 amino acids. Written as DNA, the CDR3 is TGTGCCAGCAGTTTTGTGGGCCTAGCGGGAGGAGTATCCTACAATGAGCAGTTCTTC. This translates into CASSFVGLAGGVSYNEQFF.

This clonotype was seen at least ten times. V gene TRBV11-3 combines with J gene TRBJ2-7, with D tentatively TRBD2 (6 bases). This CDR3 contains 15 residues. Germline CDR1 reads SGHNT; CDR2 reads YENEEA. The V gene lost 1 base and the J gene lost 2 bases, with 12 bases spanning the gap. CDR3 amino acids: CASSLGASDTYEQYF. The CDR3, as DNA: TGTGCCAGCAGCTTAGGGGCTAGCGATACCTACGAGCAGTACTTC.

This clonotype was counted only a few times. V is TRBV5-8 and J is TRBJ2-5; the D call may be TRBD1 or TRBD2 (6 bases each). From germline, CDR1 is SGHTS and CDR2 YDEGEE. Trimming left V 0 bases short and J 4 bases short, with 13 bases between. The CDR3 is made up of 15 amino acids. CDR3 DNA: TGTGCCAGCAGCTTGGAACCGGGGGCTGGAGAGACCCAGTACTTC. Amino acid sequence: CASSLEPGAGETQYF.

This clonotype came up many times. The rearrangement links TRBV7-8 to TRBJ1-1, with 11 bases identical to TRBD1. This CDR3 spans 14 amino acids. Germline values: CDR1 SGHVS, CDR2 FQNEAQ. The V segment lost 1 base and the J segment 9 bases; nucleotides outside the gene matches: 4. The CDR3 nucleotides read TGTGCCAGCAGCTTAGGGGACAGGGGGATAAAAGCTTTCTTT. Translated: CASSLGDRGIKAFF.

The V and J genes are TRBV5-1 and TRBJ2-2; 7 bases align to TRBD1. CDR1 is SGHRS, CDR2 YFSETQ, per germline. The ends lost 1 base at V and 6 bases at J; junction bases unmatched: 3. The CDR3 is made up of 14 amino acids. The CDR3 DNA is TGCGCCAGCAGCTTGACAGGGGATTCCGGGGAGCTGTTTTTT. This encodes CASSLTGDSGELFF.

The chain links TRBV5-1 to TRBJ1-1, with D maybe TRBD1 (5 bases). CDR3 length equals 16 residues. From germline, CDR1 is SGHRS and CDR2 YFSETQ. V dropped 0 bases and J dropped 0 bases, with 12 bases sitting between them. The CDR3 nucleotides read TGCGCCAGCAGCTTGGGGACGGGGACGGTGAACACTGAAGCTTTCTTT. Translated: CASSLGTGTVNTEAFF. The entire variable domain, with the rest obtained from reference TRBV5-1 and TRBJ1-1, is as follows: KAGVTQTPRYLIKTRGQQVTLSCSPISGHRSVSWYQQTPGQGLQFLFEYFSETQRNKGNFPGRFSGRQFSNSRSEMNVSTLELGDSALYLCASSLGTGTVNTEAFFGQGTRLTVV.

This clonotype has ten or more counts. The chain couples TRBV11-2 to TRBJ2-3; 10 positions agree with TRBD2. CDR3 length: 16 amino acids. CDR1 SGHAT and CDR2 FQNNGV come from the germline V gene. V dropped 5 bases and J dropped 0; count of bases not matched to a gene: 5. The CDR3 region is CASSLLAGTSTDTQYF. The CDR3 nucleotides are TGTGCCAGCAGCCTACTAGCGGGGACTAGCACAGATACGCAGTATTTT.

In its sample, this clonotype was seen many times. This chain uses TRBV12-3 or TRBV12-4 with TRBJ1-4, with D possibly matching TRBD1 (5 bases). The V gene lost 3 bases and the J gene lost 7 bases, with 15 bases spanning the gap. CDR3 length equals 15 residues. The CDR3: CASSLGRRAREKLFF. Written as DNA, the CDR3 is TGTGCCAGCAGTTTGGGTCGCAGGGCACGTGAAAAACTGTTTTTT.

This clonotype was detected ten times or more. The chain joins TRBV29-1 to TRBJ2-5; D possibly corresponds to TRBD1 (6 bases). Looked up from germline, CDR1 is SQVTM and CDR2 is ANQGSEA. This CDR3 is 11 amino acids long. Trimming stripped 4 bases from V and 7 bases from J, with 10 bases between. CDR3: CSVGLGGTQYF. CDR3 sequence (DNA): TGCAGCGTTGGGCTAGGGGGGACCCAGTACTTC.

In its sample, this clonotype was seen a few times. The chain combines TRBV5-1 with TRBJ2-1, with D tentatively TRBD2 (5 bases). This CDR3 comprises 19 residues. Germline-derived CDR1 and CDR2 are SGHRS and YFSETQ. V was trimmed by 0 bases and J by 7 bases, leaving 26 bases between them. CDR3: CASSLEFYSRGSTSNEQFF. In DNA form, the CDR3 reads TGCGCCAGCAGCTTGGAGTTTTACAGTCGCGGGTCCACATCGAATGAGCAGTTCTTC.

This clonotype showed up many times. The gene calls are TRBV2 and TRBJ2-2, with D unresolved. Germline values: CDR1 SNHLY, CDR2 FYNNEI. The CDR3 extends over 15 amino acids. V shed 5 bases and J shed 2 bases, with 12 bases lying between them. The CDR3 DNA follows: TGTGCCAGCAGTTCAATCGGACCTAACACCGGGGAGCTGTTTTTT. Translating gives CASSSIGPNTGELFF. The variable domain in full, completed from reference TRBV2 and TRBJ2-2, reads EPEVTQTPSHQVTQMGQEVILRCVPISNHLYFYWYRQILGQKVEFLVSFYNNEISEKSEIFDDQFSVERPDGSNFTLKIRSTKLEDSAMYFCASSSIGPNTGELFFGEGSRLTVL.

This clonotype was seen ten or more times. This chain connects TRBV2 to TRBJ2-1, with D perhaps matching TRBD1 or TRBD2 (5 bases each). The CDR3 is made up of 14 amino acids. V was trimmed by 4 bases and J by 4 bases, leaving 11 bases between them. The V gene's germline CDR1 is SNHLY and CDR2 FYNNEI. The CDR3 loop reads CASSVVGAYNEQFF. The DNA of the CDR3 is TGTGCCAGCAGTGTGGTCGGGGCATACAATGAGCAGTTCTTC.

The V and J genes are TRBV5-1 and TRBJ1-6; D might be TRBD1 (6 bases). V gave up 1 base and J gave up 9 bases, with 14 bases separating them. Per the germline V gene, CDR1 is SGHRS and CDR2 is YFSETQ. CDR3 length: 15 residues. The DNA of the CDR3 is TGCGCCAGCAGCTTGACAGGGATCACTCGTTCACCCCTCCACTTT. It codes for CASSLTGITRSPLHF.

This clonotype was detected ten times or more. The chain uses TRBV11-2 and TRBJ2-4; possible D gene TRBD2, 6 bases. V was pared by 6 bases and J by 6 bases, with 21 bases between. The CDR3 loop spans 16 amino acids. Germline lookup yields CDR1 SGHAT and CDR2 FQNNGV. The CDR3 is CASSIRGGGSSNIQYF. The CDR3 region has the DNA TGTGCCAGCAGTATACGGGGTGGGGGGAGCTCAAACATTCAGTACTTC.